This T cell receptor beta chain was identified during a study of blood T cells in healthy people across ages. The study's findings and limits: Estimates based on one million T cells were treated as lower bounds. Higher diversity and more naive CD4+ cells were features of long-lived donors, compared to aged donors.

With a J-beta primer mix and a sample-barcoded 5' primer, a second PCR ran about 7 to 11 cycles. Every single cDNA molecule received a tag from a template-switch adaptor with 12 random nucleotides. Every sample gave at least 3 million paired-end reads containing CDR3. In TCRdb, the 5' RACE reads were re-called with MiXCR into one record per CDR3 protein. There are 850,000 or so distinct CDR3 sequences in the sample; around 26% occur only once, and roughly a sixth lies in the top ten. Concerning this clonotype itself: Its target is not known.

The sequenced sample was blood. The source of this sequence is a woman of 80 years or more in good health.

CDR3 in DNA: TGTGCCAGCAGCGTAGGGGGACAGGGGGCATCGAAACAGTACTTC. Amino acid sequence: CASSVGGQGASKQYF. The genes are TRBV9 and TRBJ2-4, with 12 nucleotides matching TRBD1. Germline values: CDR1 SGDLS, CDR2 YYNGEE. The CDR3 totals 15 residues. V shed 0 bases and J 13 bases; nucleotides not matched to a gene: 8.